The clone carrying this T cell receptor beta chain was recorded a few times. This record comes from a study of blood T cell repertoires in COVID-19. Turning to the study itself: The United States, Italy and Spain supplied acute and convalescent COVID-19 samples. The analysed material was cDNA or gDNA that came from T cells, B-cell-depleted T cells, or PBMCs.

The CDR3 has 15 amino acids. From germline, CDR1 is LNHDA and CDR2 SQIVND (reference sequence). V shed 5 bases, J shed 1 base, and the junction held 5 bases outside the gene matches. Authors' processing steps: Reference gene primer amplification gave nucleated cell count estimates. Profiling relied on immunoSEQ multiplex PCR, and the TCRdb table lists in-frame clones only, not all of them. V and J calls and clone size come straight from that table; D and trimming were deduced from the DNA. The data contain some 65,000 clones, around 80% of them seen just once; the ten biggest clones take up 8.5% to 10%.

This clonotype was obtained from a human donor in a cohort sampled during active COVID-19. The J gene is TRBJ2-5, the V gene TRBV19, with 9 bases identical to TRBD2. Sequenced input: peripheral blood. CDR3 sequence: CASSGRLAAQETQYF. CDR3 sequence (DNA): TGTGCCAGTAGTGGAAGACTAGCGGCCCAAGAGACCCAGTACTTC. Together with reference TRBV19 and TRBJ2-5, the CDR3 gives the full variable domain: DGGITQSPKYLFRKEGQNVTLSCEQNLNHDAMYWYRQDPGQGLRLIYYSQIVNDFQKGDIAEGYSVSREKKESFPLTVTSAQKNPTAFYLCASSGRLAAQETQYFGPGTRLLVL.